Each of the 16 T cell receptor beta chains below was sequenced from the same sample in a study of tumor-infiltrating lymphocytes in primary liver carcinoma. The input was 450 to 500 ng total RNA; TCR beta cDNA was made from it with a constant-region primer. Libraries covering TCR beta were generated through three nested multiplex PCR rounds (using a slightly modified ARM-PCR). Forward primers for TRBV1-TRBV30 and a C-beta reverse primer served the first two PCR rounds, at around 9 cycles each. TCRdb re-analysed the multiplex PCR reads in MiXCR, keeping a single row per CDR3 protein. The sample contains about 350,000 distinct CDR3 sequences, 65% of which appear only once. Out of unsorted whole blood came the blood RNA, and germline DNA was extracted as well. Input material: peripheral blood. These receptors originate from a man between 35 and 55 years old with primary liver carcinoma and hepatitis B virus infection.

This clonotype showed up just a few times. CDR3 nucleotides: TGTGCCTGGAGTGGAACAACGGGACAGACCGGGCAGCCCCAGCATTTT. Protein product: CAWSGTTGQTGQPQHF. The chain joins TRBV30 to TRBJ1-5; TRBD1 agrees at 7 bases. Germline values: CDR1 GTSNPN, CDR2 SVGIG (reference sequence). V was pared by 1 base and J by 7 bases, with 13 bases of the junction left unmatched. The length of the CDR3 is 16 residues. Complete variable domain (other parts from reference TRBV30 and TRBJ1-5): SQTIHQWPATLVQPVGSPLSLECTVEGTSNPNLYWYRQAAGRGLQLLFYSVGIGQISSEVPQNLSASRPQDRQFILSSKKLLLSDSGFYLCAWSGTTGQTGQPQHFGDGTRLSIL.

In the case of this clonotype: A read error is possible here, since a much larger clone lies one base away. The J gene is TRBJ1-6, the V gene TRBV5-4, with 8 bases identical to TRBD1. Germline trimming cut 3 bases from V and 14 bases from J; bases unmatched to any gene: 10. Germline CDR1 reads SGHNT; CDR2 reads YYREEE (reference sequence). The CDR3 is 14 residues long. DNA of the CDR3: TGTGCCAGCAGCTCTGGACAGGGTAACTCATCCCTCCACTTT. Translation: CASSSGQGNSSLHF.

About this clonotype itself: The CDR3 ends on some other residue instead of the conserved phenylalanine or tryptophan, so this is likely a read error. The CDR3, as DNA: TGTGTCAGCAGCGTCACAGATACGCAGTATTCT. Translating it yields CVSSVTDTQYS. The V call is TRBV11-2, the J call TRBJ2-3; no reliable D call. This CDR3 comprises 11 residues. Germline CDR1 is SGHAT and CDR2 is FQNNGV.

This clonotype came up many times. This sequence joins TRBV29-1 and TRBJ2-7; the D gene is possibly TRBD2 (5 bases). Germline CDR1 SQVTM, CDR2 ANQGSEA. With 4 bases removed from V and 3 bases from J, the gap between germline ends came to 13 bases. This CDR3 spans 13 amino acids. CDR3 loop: CSVVGGRIYEQYF. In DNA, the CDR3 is TGCAGCGTTGTCGGTGGGAGAATCTACGAGCAGTACTTC.

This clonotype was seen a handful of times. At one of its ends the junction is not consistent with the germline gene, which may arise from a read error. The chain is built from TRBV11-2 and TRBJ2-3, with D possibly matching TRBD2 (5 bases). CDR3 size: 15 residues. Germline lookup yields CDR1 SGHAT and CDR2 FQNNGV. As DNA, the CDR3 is TGTGCCAGCAGCCCCAGTGGTACTAGTACAGATGCGCAGTATTTT. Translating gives CASSPSGTSTDAQYF.

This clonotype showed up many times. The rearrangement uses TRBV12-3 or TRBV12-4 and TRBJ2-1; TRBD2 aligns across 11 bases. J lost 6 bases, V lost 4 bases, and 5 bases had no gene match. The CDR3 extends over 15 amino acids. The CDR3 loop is CASSYSGRATNEQFF. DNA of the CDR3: TGTGCCAGCAGTTATAGCGGGAGGGCCACCAATGAGCAGTTCTTC.

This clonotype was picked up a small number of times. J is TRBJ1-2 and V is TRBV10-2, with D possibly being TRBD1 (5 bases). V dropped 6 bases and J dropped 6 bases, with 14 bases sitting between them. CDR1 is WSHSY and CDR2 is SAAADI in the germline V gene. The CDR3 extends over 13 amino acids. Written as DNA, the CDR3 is TGCGCCAGCAGAGTTTCGGGGGGAGATGGCTACACCTTC. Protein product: CASRVSGGDGYTF.

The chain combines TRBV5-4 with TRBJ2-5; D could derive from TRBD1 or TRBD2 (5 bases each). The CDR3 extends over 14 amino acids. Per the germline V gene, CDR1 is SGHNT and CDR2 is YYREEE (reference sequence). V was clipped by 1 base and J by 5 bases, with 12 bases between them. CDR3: CASSLQGTGETQYF. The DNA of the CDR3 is TGTGCCAGCAGCTTGCAAGGGACGGGGGAGACCCAGTACTTC.

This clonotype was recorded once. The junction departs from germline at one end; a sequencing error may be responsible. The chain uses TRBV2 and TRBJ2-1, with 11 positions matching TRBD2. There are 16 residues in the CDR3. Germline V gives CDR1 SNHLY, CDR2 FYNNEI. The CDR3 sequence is CASKGLADVSGNEQFF. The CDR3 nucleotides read TGCGCCAGCAAGGGACTAGCGGATGTGTCAGGGAATGAGCAGTTCTTC.

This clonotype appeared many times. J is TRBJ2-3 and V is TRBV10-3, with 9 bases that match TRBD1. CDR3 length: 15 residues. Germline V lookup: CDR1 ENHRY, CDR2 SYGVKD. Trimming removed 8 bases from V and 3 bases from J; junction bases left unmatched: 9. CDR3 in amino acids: CAIGPGQGVTDTQYF. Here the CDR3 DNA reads TGTGCCATCGGACCGGGACAGGGCGTTACAGATACGCAGTATTTT.

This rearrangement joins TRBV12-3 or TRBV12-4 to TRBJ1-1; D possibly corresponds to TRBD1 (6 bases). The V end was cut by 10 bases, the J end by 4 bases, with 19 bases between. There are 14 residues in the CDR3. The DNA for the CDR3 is TGTGCCAACAGGAAAACACAGGGTGGCACTGAAGCTTTCTTT. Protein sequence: CANRKTQGGTEAFF.

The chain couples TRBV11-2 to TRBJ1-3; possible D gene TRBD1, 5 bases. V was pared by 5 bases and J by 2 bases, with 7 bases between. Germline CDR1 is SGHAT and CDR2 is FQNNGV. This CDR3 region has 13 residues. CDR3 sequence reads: CASSQGPGNTIYF. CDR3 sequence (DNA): TGTGCCAGCAGCCAGGGACCTGGAAACACCATATATTTT.

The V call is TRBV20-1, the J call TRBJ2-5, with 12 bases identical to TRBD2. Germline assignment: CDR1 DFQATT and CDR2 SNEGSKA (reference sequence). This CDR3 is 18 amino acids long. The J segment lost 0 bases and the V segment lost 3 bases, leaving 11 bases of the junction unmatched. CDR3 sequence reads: CSASSLAGGPRNQETQYF. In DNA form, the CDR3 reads TGCAGTGCTAGTAGCCTAGCGGGAGGGCCTCGGAACCAAGAGACCCAGTACTTC.

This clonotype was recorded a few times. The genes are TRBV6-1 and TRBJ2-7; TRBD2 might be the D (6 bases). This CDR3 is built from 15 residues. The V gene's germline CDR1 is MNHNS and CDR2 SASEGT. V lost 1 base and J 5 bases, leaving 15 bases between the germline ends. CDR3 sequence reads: CASSEGAGYLDEQYF. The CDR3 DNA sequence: TGTGCCAGCAGTGAAGGGGCGGGATATCTGGACGAGCAGTACTTC.

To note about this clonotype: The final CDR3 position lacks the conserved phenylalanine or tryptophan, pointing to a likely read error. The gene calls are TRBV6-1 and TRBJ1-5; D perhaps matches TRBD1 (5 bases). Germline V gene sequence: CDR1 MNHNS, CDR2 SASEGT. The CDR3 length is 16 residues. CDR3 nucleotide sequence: TGTGCCAGCTGTGAACCGGGACGAATTAAGTTGGAGCCCCAGCATTCT. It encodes CASCEPGRIKLEPQHS.

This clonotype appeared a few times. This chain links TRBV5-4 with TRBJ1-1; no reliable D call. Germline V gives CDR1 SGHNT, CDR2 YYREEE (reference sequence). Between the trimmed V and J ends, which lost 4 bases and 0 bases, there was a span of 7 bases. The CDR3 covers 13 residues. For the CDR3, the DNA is TGTGCCAGCAGCGAGAATATGAACACTGAAGCTTTCTTT. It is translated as CASSENMNTEAFF.